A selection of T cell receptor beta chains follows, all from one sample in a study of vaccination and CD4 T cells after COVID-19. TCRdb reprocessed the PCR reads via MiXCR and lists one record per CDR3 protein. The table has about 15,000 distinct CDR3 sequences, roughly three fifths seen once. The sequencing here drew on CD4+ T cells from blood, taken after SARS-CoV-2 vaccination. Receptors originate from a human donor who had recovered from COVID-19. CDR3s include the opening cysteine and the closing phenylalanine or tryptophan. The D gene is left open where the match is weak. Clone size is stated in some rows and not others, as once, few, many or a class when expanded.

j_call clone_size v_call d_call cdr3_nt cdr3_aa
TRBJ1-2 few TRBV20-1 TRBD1 TGCAGTGCTAGAATAAACAGGGGGAAGGGTGGCTACACCTTC CSARINRGKGGYTF
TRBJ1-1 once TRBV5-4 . TGTGCCAGCAGCCGAAATTGGAACACTGAAGCTTTCTTT CASSRNWNTEAFF
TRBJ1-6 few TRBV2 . TGTGCCACGCGTTTCGGGTACGGTTCACCCCTCCACTTT CATRFGYGSPLHF
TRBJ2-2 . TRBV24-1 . TGTGCCACCAGTCCTTGGGGGTCGAGCACCGGGGAGCTGTTTTTT CATSPWGSSTGELFF
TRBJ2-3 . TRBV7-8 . TGTGCCAGCAGCCTCGGGGTTCTTGGAGATACGCAGTATTTT CASSLGVLGDTQYF
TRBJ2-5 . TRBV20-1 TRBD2 TGCAGTGCACGGGGGGTAAAGACCCAGTACTTC CSARGVKTQYF
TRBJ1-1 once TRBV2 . TGTGCCAGCAGTTCCCAGGGGAATACTGAAGCTTTCTTT CASSSQGNTEAFF
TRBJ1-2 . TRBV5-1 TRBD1 TGCGCCAGCAGTACCACAGGGGGGAACTATGGCTACACCTTC CASSTTGGNYGYTF
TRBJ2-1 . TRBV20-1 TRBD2 TGCAGTGCTAGAAGCGGGGCAAAGATTGAGCAGTTCTTC CSARSGAKIEQFF
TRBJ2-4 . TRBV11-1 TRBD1 TGTGCCAGCAGCTCCGCGGCGACAGGGGGCACAAAAAACATTCAGTACTTC CASSSAATGGTKNIQYF
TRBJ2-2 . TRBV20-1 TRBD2 TGCAGTGCTAGCTGGACTAGCGGGTTTACCGGGGAGCTGTTTTTT CSASWTSGFTGELFF
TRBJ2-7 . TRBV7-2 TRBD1 TGTGCCATCACGCCCCGGGGGACAGGGAGCACCGAGCAGTACTTC CAITPRGTGSTEQYF
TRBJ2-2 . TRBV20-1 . TGCAGTGCTCCCCCGAGGGGAAGGGACACCGGGGAGCTGTTTTTT CSAPPRGRDTGELFF
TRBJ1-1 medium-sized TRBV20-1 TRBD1 TGCAGTGCTAGAGATGACAGGGGGCACACTGAAGCTTTCTTT CSARDDRGHTEAFF
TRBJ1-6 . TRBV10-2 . TGCGCCAGCAGTGAGGGCCGGGGATACACCTATAATTCACCCCTCCACTTT CASSEGRGYTYNSPLHF
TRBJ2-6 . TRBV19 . TGTGCCACCGCGCAGGGGTCAAGCTCTGGGGCCAACGTCCTGACTTTC CATAQGSSSGANVLTF
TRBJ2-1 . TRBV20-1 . TGCAGTGCTAGACGGCACAATGAGCAGTTCTTC CSARRHNEQFF
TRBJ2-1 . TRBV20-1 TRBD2 TGCAGTGCTAGAGTCGAGGACGGGAGGGCCTACAATGAGCAGTTCTTC CSARVEDGRAYNEQFF
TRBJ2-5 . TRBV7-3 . TGTGCCAGCAGCCCCCCCCCCCATGGGGAGACCCAGTACTTC CASSPPPHGETQYF
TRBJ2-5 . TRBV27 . TGTGCCAGCAGTGGCCGAGAGGGGGGCCAAGAGACCCAGTACTTC CASSGREGGQETQYF
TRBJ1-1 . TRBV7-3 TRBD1 TGTGCCAGCAGCTTAGACAGGGTCACTGAAGCTTTCTTT CASSLDRVTEAFF
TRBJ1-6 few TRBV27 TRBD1 TGTGCCAGCAGTGACCTATTAGGACAGGTCGGATCACCCCTCCACTTT CASSDLLGQVGSPLHF
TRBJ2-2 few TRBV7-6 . TGTGCCAGCAGGTCTAATTCGAACACCGGGGAGCTGTTTTTT CASRSNSNTGELFF
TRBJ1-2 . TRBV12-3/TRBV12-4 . TGTGCCAGCAGTTTTTCTAACTATGGCTACACCTTC CASSFSNYGYTF
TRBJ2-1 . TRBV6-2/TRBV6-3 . TGTGCCAGCGGGCAAGGATACTCGAAAGGGGGGGAGTTCTTC CASGQGYSKGGEFF